What follows is one TCR beta chain and its context. The data were obtained in a study of control samples from healthy donors and cancer patients. Only in-frame clones appear in the TCRdb table, and some are missing; sequencing was by immunoSEQ multiplex PCR. This repertoire shows around 75,000 clones, 92% found once; its top ten account for 4.5% to 7.5%. Sequencing used blood. The sequence was obtained from a woman aged 55-70 years in good health.

CDR3 region: CASSISYAADTQYF. DNA for the CDR3: TGTGCCAGTAGTATTAGCTATGCGGCAGATACGCAGTATTTT. The chain is built from TRBV19 and TRBJ2-3; D gene uncertain. Germline V gives CDR1 LNHDA, CDR2 SQIVND (reference sequence). The CDR3 extends over 14 amino acids. Trimming left V 3 bases short and J 4 bases short, with 11 bases between.